Included here is one T cell receptor (beta chain) sequence, with context. Its cognate antigen is unknown. The record originates from a study of CD8+ T cells in alopecia areata. Investigators isolated RNA and reverse transcribed it into cDNA to act as the sequencing template. Assay: immunoSEQ multiplex PCR; the TCRdb copy retains only in-frame clones and omits some. The table shows some 150,000 clones, with roughly nine tenths occurring only once. Study outcomes and limitations: Throughout tofacitinib, many expanded lesional clones continued to persist in scalp and blood.

Treatment described: oral pan-JAK inhibitor, 5-10 mg twice daily. It was from alopecia areata patients that lesional scalp punch biopsies and peripheral blood were collected. The receptor's source is a human donor with alopecia areata. This specimen consisted of CD8+ T cells sorted from blood, obtained at week 4, from a patient treated with tofacitinib.

CDR3 loop: CASSDENTEAFF. Written as DNA, the CDR3 is TGTGCCAGCAGTGACGAGAACACTGAAGCTTTCTTT. This sequence joins TRBV2 and TRBJ1-1, with D unclear. The CDR3 covers 12 residues. V gave up 3 bases and J gave up 1 base, with 3 bases separating them. Germline assignment: CDR1 SNHLY and CDR2 FYNNEI.